This is a list of T cell receptor beta chains from one sample in a study of T cell changes during pregnancy in multiple sclerosis. Assay: immunoSEQ multiplex PCR; the TCRdb copy retains only in-frame clones and omits some. Here the sample spans about 40,000 clones, 91% being singletons. The sample here was CD8+ T cells from peripheral blood mononuclear cells, taken before pregnancy. These receptors were collected from a female donor with multiple sclerosis, enrolled in a pregnancy study. CDR3s include the opening cysteine and the closing phenylalanine or tryptophan. A D gene is named only where the DNA matches it firmly. The size entry is marked missing in some rows and otherwise reads once, few, many or a size class.

cdr3_length	d_call	v_call	clone_size	j_call	cdr3_nt	cdr3_aa
12	TRBD1	TRBV29-1	-	TRBJ2-2	TGCAGCGTGACAGGGGAGGCCGGGGAGCTGTTTTTT	CSVTGEAGELFF
13	-	TRBV5-1	-	TRBJ2-5	TGCGCCAGCAGCTTTGGGGCAAGGAGGACCCAGTACTTC	CASSFGARRTQYF
14	-	TRBV7-9	-	TRBJ2-7	TGTGCCAGCAGCTTAGGGCGCAGGCCCTACGAGCAGTACTTC	CASSLGRRPYEQYF
14	-	TRBV5-6	-	TRBJ1-2	TGTGCCAGCAGCCTGGGAGGGTTGATCTATGGCTACACCTTC	CASSLGGLIYGYTF
14	TRBD1	TRBV7-8	-	TRBJ2-7	TGTGCCAGCAGTTCGGGACAGGGGGCAGGAGAGCAGTACTTC	CASSSGQGAGEQYF
15	TRBD2	TRBV5-1	-	TRBJ2-3	TGCGCCAGCAGCGGACTAGCGGGAGAGGCAGATACGCAGTATTTT	CASSGLAGEADTQYF
14	-	TRBV19	-	TRBJ2-1	TGTGCCAGTAGAAACATGTCCTCCTACAATGAGCAGTTCTTC	CASRNMSSYNEQFF
16	TRBD2	TRBV5-4	once	TRBJ2-3	TGTGCCAGCAGCTTAGGAGCGGGAGCGAGCACAGATACGCAGTATTTT	CASSLGAGASTDTQYF
14	-	TRBV5-4	-	TRBJ1-2	TGTGCCAGCAGCTTGACAGGGTTAGACTATGGCTACACCTTC	CASSLTGLDYGYTF
14	TRBD1	TRBV5-1	few	TRBJ2-2	TGCGCCAGCTGGGACAGGGGGAGGACCGGGGAGCTGTTTTTT	CASWDRGRTGELFF
14	-	TRBV19	-	TRBJ2-1	TGTGCCAGTAGTTACGCCGGGAGCTACAATGAGCAGTTCTTC	CASSYAGSYNEQFF
14	-	TRBV7-8	-	TRBJ2-5	TGTGCCAGCAGCCCCTACCAGGGACAAGAGACCCAGTACTTC	CASSPYQGQETQYF
14	-	TRBV28	-	TRBJ2-1	TGTGCCAGCAGTCGCTCACGGTCTTACAATGAGCAGTTCTTC	CASSRSRSYNEQFF
14	-	TRBV5-5	-	TRBJ2-5	TGTGCCAGCAGCAGGGACAACCTCCAAGAGACCCAGTACTTC	CASSRDNLQETQYF
15	TRBD2	TRBV6-5	-	TRBJ2-7	TGTGCCAGCAGCCGCCTAGCGGGAGAGTCCTACGAGCAGTACTTC	CASSRLAGESYEQYF
15	TRBD1	TRBV28	once	TRBJ1-1	TGTGCCAGCAGGACACCGGGACAGGAGAACACTGAAGCTTTCTTT	CASRTPGQENTEAFF
14	-	TRBV5-1	-	TRBJ2-7	TGCGCCAGCAGCTTGGGACCTGCTACGGGCGAGCAGTACTTC	CASSLGPATGEQYF
13	-	TRBV28	-	TRBJ2-7	TGTGCCAGCAGCCGCTCGGTCCTCTACGAGCAGTACTTC	CASSRSVLYEQYF
13	TRBD2	TRBV28	-	TRBJ2-7	TGTGCCACACGACTAGCGGGAGATCACGAGCAGTACTTC	CATRLAGDHEQYF
13	TRBD1	TRBV7-9	-	TRBJ1-2	TGTGCCAGCAGCTGGACAGGGAACGATGGCTACACCTTC	CASSWTGNDGYTF
15	TRBD2	TRBV9	-	TRBJ2-5	TGTGCCAGCAGCGTTAGCGGGAGGGCCGCGGAGACCCAGTACTTC	CASSVSGRAAETQYF
14	-	TRBV7-9	-	TRBJ2-3	TGTGCCAGCAGCTGGTGGAGGAGCACAGATACGCAGTATTTT	CASSWWRSTDTQYF
16	TRBD1	TRBV30	-	TRBJ2-1	TGTGCCTTGGCCACAATCCGGGACAGGTACTACAATGAGCAGTTCTTC	CALATIRDRYYNEQFF
15	TRBD1	TRBV6-6	-	TRBJ2-3	TGTGCCAGCAGTCCGTTCGGACAGGACACAGATACGCAGTATTTT	CASSPFGQDTDTQYF
15	-	TRBV7-6	-	TRBJ2-2	TGTGCCAGCAGCTTAGAGATATCGGTCACCGGGGAGCTGTTTTTT	CASSLEISVTGELFF
14	TRBD1	TRBV9	-	TRBJ2-2	TGTGCCAGCAACTCAGGGGGAGTTGGGGGGGAGCTGTTTTTT	CASNSGGVGGELFF
15	-	TRBV19	-	TRBJ1-3	TGTGCCAGTAGTATAGATCGGTCCTCTGGAAACACCATATATTTT	CASSIDRSSGNTIYF
15	TRBD2	TRBV27	-	TRBJ2-7	TGTGCCAGCAGTCCGCGGACTAGCGGGAGGGACGAGCAGTACTTC	CASSPRTSGRDEQYF
15	-	TRBV21-1	-	TRBJ2-1	TGTGCCAGCAGCAAAGGTCAGCGCTCCAACAATGAGCAGTTCTTC	CASSKGQRSNNEQFF
14	TRBD2	TRBV27	-	TRBJ2-7	TGTGCCAGCAGTTTATTAGCGGGAGTCTACGAGCAGTACTTC	CASSLLAGVYEQYF
17	TRBD2	TRBV7-9	-	TRBJ2-1	TGTGCCAGCAGCTTCCCCTCGCGGACTAGCGGGACCAATGAGCAGTTCTTC	CASSFPSRTSGTNEQFF
14	-	TRBV6-1	-	TRBJ2-6	TGTGCCAGTCACACAGGGTTTGGGGCCAACGTCCTGACTTTC	CASHTGFGANVLTF